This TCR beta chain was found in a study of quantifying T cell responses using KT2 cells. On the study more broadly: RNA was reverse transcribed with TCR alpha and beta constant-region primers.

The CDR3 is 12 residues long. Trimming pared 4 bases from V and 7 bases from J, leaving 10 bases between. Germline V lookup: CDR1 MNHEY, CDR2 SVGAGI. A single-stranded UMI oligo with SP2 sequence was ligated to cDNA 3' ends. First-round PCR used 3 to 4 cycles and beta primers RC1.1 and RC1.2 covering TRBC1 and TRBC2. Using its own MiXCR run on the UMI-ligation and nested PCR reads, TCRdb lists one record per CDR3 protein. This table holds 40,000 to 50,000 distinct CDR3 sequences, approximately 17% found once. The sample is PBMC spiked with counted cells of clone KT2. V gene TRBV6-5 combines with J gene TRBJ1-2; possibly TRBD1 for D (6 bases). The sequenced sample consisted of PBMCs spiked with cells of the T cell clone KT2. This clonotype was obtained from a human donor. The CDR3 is CASSLTGSGYTF. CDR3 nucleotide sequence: TGTGCCAGCAGTTTGACAGGTTCTGGCTACACCTTC.